Below are 27 T cell receptor beta chains sequenced from a single sample in a study of blood T cells in healthy people across ages. A second PCR, run for roughly 7 to 11 cycles, used a sample-barcoded 5' primer plus a J-beta primer mix. TCRdb re-called the 5' RACE reads with MiXCR, one entry per CDR3 protein. This table has 550,000 to 600,000 distinct CDR3 sequences, 25% to 30% appearing once. The sample was blood. The source is a woman in her 70s in good health.

This clonotype came up a few times. Mismatch with germline at one junction end may stem from a read error. The rearrangement uses TRBV7-2 and TRBJ2-5; TRBD1 agrees at 9 bases. The CDR3 loop spans 14 amino acids. Germline V lookup: CDR1 SGHTA, CDR2 FQGNSA. This chain's CDR3 is CAGSLGQGFETQYF. In nucleotides, the CDR3 is TGTGCCGGCAGTCTGGGACAGGGCTTTGAGACCCAGTACTTC.

This clonotype showed up just a few times. The chain recombines TRBV2 with TRBJ1-1; D not certain. Trimming took off 6 bases at V and 2 bases at J, with 10 bases between the two ends. The CDR3 covers 13 residues. Germline values: CDR1 SNHLY, CDR2 FYNNEI. The CDR3 nucleotides read TGTGCCAGCAGCGTCATGGTAAACACTGAAGCTTTCTTT. This sequence encodes CASSVMVNTEAFF.

The J gene is TRBJ1-1, the V gene TRBV11-3, with D hard to call. This CDR3 has 12 residues. The V end was cut by 5 bases, the J end by 10 bases, with 14 bases between. Germline CDR1 and CDR2: SGHNT and YENEEA. The CDR3: CASSVMDRVAFF. The DNA of the CDR3 is TGTGCCAGCAGCGTAATGGACCGAGTAGCTTTCTTT.

The chain is built from TRBV20-1 and TRBJ1-4; D is uncertain. The CDR3 spans 13 residues. V was trimmed by 3 bases and J by 0 bases, leaving 5 bases between them. Germline CDR1 is DFQATT and CDR2 is SNEGSKA (reference sequence). Here the CDR3 DNA reads TGCAGTGCTAGGGAGCCAACTAATGAAAAACTGTTTTTT. As protein: CSAREPTNEKLFF.

The chain carries TRBV4-3 and TRBJ1-2, with D perhaps TRBD1 (5 bases). The CDR3 spans 15 residues. The germline gives CDR1 LGHNA, CDR2 YSLEER. V was pared by 1 base and J by 0 bases, with 9 bases between. The CDR3 DNA sequence: TGCGCCAGCAGCCAAGGCGCAGGGCCTAACTATGGCTACACCTTC. Translating it yields CASSQGAGPNYGYTF.

This clonotype was counted between two and nine times. The J gene is TRBJ2-1, the V gene TRBV7-2, with 8 bases lining up with TRBD2. CDR3 length: 14 residues. Germline CDR1 SGHTA, CDR2 FQGNSA. V shed 7 bases, J shed 8 bases, and the junction held 10 bases outside the gene matches. CDR3 coding DNA: TGTGCCAGCACGGAGGGTAGCGGGGAGTATGAGCAGTTCTTC. Protein sequence: CASTEGSGEYEQFF.

The J gene is TRBJ2-7, the V gene TRBV29-1, with TRBD1 as a possible D gene (6 bases). Germline CDR1 reads SQVTM; CDR2 reads ANQGSEA. The length of the CDR3 is 12 residues. Trimming shortened V by 6 bases and J by 2 bases, and 11 bases separated the two germline ends. CDR3 bases: TGCAGCGTCCGGGACAATACCTACGAGCAGTACTTC. This sequence encodes CSVRDNTYEQYF.

In its sample, this clonotype was seen a few times. V usage is TRBV7-3 and J usage is TRBJ1-1; D is possibly TRBD1 (5 bases). Germline assignment: CDR1 SGHTA and CDR2 FQGTGA. The CDR3 totals 15 residues. Trimming took off 2 bases at V and 1 base at J, with 11 bases between the two ends. CDR3 loop: CASSLQGSKNTEAFF. As DNA, the CDR3 is TGTGCCAGCAGCTTACAGGGCAGCAAGAACACTGAAGCTTTCTTT.

The table lists this clonotype with a few counts. One end of the junction fails to match germline, which may point to a read error. The rearrangement uses TRBV6-2 or TRBV6-3 and TRBJ2-5; D might be TRBD1 or TRBD2, each matching 5 bases. Looked up from germline, CDR1 is MNHEY and CDR2 is SVGEGT. CDR3 size: 15 residues. Here the CDR3 reads CASSSGTLGVETQCF. The DNA for the CDR3 is TGTGCCAGCAGTTCCGGGACCTTGGGGGTAGAGACCCAGTGCTTC.

The V gene is TRBV5-5, the J gene TRBJ2-5; the match to TRBD2 covers 11 bases. J gave up 5 bases and V 6 bases, and 9 bases lay outside the gene matches. Germline V CDR1 and CDR2: SGHKS, YYEKEE (reference sequence). The CDR3 has 15 residues. CDR3 sequence: CASNLGLAGRETQYF. The CDR3 region has the DNA TGTGCCAGCAATCTCGGACTAGCGGGCCGGGAGACCCAGTACTTC.

The rearrangement uses TRBV10-3 and TRBJ1-1; D remains unclear. The V gene's germline CDR1 is ENHRY and CDR2 SYGVKD. V lost 0 bases and J 1 base, leaving 9 bases between the germline ends. The CDR3 is 15 amino acids. The CDR3 loop is CAISESIRENTEAFF. In DNA, the CDR3 is TGTGCCATCAGTGAGTCGATTCGGGAGAACACTGAAGCTTTCTTT.

V is TRBV5-1 and J is TRBJ1-3; TRBD1 might be the D (5 bases). The CDR3 has 15 residues. Trimming cost V 4 bases and J 1 base, with 12 bases left between them. Germline V gives CDR1 SGHRS, CDR2 YFSETQ. The CDR3 DNA is TGCGCCAGCAGCCTGTGGGGGGAATCTGGAAACACCATATATTTT. Translating it yields CASSLWGESGNTIYF.

The rearrangement joins TRBV6-1 to TRBJ2-1; D not resolved. Trimming left V 4 bases short and J 9 bases short, with 10 bases between. The CDR3 is 12 residues long. From germline, CDR1 is MNHNS and CDR2 SASEGT. The CDR3 is CASSATYFEQFF. The CDR3 DNA sequence: TGTGCCAGCAGTGCGACCTACTTTGAGCAGTTCTTC.

This clonotype was recorded many times. The chain combines TRBV4-3 with TRBJ2-5; D is undetermined. The J call is doubtful: the DNA matches TRBJ2-7 better. The CDR3 is 14 amino acids. The V gene's germline CDR1 is LGHNA and CDR2 YSLEER. CDR3 nucleotides: TGCGCCAGCAGCCCCGGGCACAGCATATACGAGCAGTACTTC. Amino acids: CASSPGHSIYEQYF.

The chain joins TRBV4-2 to TRBJ1-2; 7 bases are a match to TRBD1. This CDR3 comprises 14 residues. Germline V lookup: CDR1 LGHNA, CDR2 YNFKEQ. Germline trimming cut 6 bases from V and 0 bases from J; bases unmatched to any gene: 4. CDR3 nucleotides: TGTGCCAGCAGATGGGACAGCCCTAACTATGGCTACACCTTC. It encodes CASRWDSPNYGYTF.

The V and J genes are TRBV12-5 and TRBJ2-2, with a tentative D call TRBD1 (6 bases). This CDR3 comprises 13 residues. Germline loops: CDR1 LGHNT, CDR2 FRNRAP. The CDR3 coding sequence is TGTGCCATCTTGGACAGCAACACCGGGGAGCTGTTTTTT. Amino acids: CAILDSNTGELFF.

The chain combines TRBV6-2 or TRBV6-3 with TRBJ2-5, with 8 positions matching TRBD1. The J call is in doubt because the DNA end fits TRBJ2-7 better. CDR3 length: 16 amino acids. Germline values: CDR1 MNHEY, CDR2 SVGEGT. The CDR3 bases are TGTGCCAGCAGCCCCGACTGGACAGGGAGCACGGACGAGCAGTACTTC. Translated, it gives CASSPDWTGSTDEQYF.

This sequence joins TRBV20-1 and TRBJ1-2; D uncertain. Trimming cost V 6 bases and J 1 base, with 18 bases left between them. The CDR3 loop spans 15 amino acids. The germline V gene encodes CDR1 DFQATT and CDR2 SNEGSKA (reference sequence). CDR3: CSAPSDGRFNYGYTF. The CDR3 nucleotides are TGCAGTGCCCCCAGCGATGGGCGTTTTAACTATGGCTACACCTTC.

This clonotype turned up a few times. The V call is TRBV4-1, the J call TRBJ2-5, with D hard to call. The V end was cut by 1 base, the J end by 6 bases, with 9 bases between. Germline values: CDR1 MGHRA, CDR2 YSYEKL. This CDR3 is 13 amino acids long. The CDR3 spells CASSQGLLKTQYF. The CDR3 DNA reads as TGCGCCAGCAGCCAAGGTCTCCTGAAGACCCAGTACTTC.

V usage is TRBV6-2 or TRBV6-3 and J usage is TRBJ2-5, with 9 nucleotides matching TRBD1. TRBJ2-1 matches the DNA end more closely, so the J call is doubtful. The CDR3 extends over 16 amino acids. Germline V lookup: CDR1 MNHEY, CDR2 SVGEGT. The CDR3 here is CASTIPGQGRGNEQFF. The CDR3, as DNA: TGTGCCAGCACCATCCCTGGACAGGGGAGGGGCAATGAGCAGTTCTTC.

This clonotype was counted a few times. The chain joins TRBV7-9 to TRBJ2-2, with D maybe TRBD2 (5 bases). This CDR3 spans 18 amino acids. The germline CDR1 and CDR2 sequences are SEHNR and FQNEAQ (reference sequence). The ends were cut back, 5 bases at V and 2 bases at J, with 21 bases in the middle. The CDR3 coding sequence is TGTGCCAGCAGCAGAGAGTACCGGGGAAGTAGAAACACCGGGGAGCTGTTTTTT. It translates to CASSREYRGSRNTGELFF.

This clonotype was counted only a few times. Given the absence of the conserved phenylalanine or tryptophan at the CDR3 end, a read error is likely. The chain links TRBV5-1 to TRBJ2-5, with D uncertain. V was pared by 0 bases and J by 1 base, with 7 bases between. Germline V CDR1 and CDR2: SGHRS, YFSETQ. The CDR3 has 14 residues. The CDR3 is CASSLEGSQETQYI. CDR3 bases: TGCGCCAGCAGCTTGGAGGGATCCCAAGAGACCCAGTACATC.

V gene TRBV10-3 combines with J gene TRBJ2-5, with D unclear. CDR1 and CDR2 from the germline V gene are ENHRY and SYGVKD. The ends were cut back, 0 bases at V and 2 bases at J, with 7 bases in the middle. CDR3 size: 14 residues. CDR3 sequence reads: CAISESSQQETQYF. The CDR3 bases are TGTGCCATCAGTGAGTCGAGCCAACAAGAGACCCAGTACTTC.

The chain combines TRBV28 with TRBJ1-6, with D tentatively TRBD1 (5 bases). The germline gives CDR1 MDHEN, CDR2 SYDVKM. The CDR3 runs 14 residues. With 2 bases removed from V and 9 bases from J, the gap between germline ends came to 11 bases. In DNA form, the CDR3 reads TGTGCCAGCAGTTTAGAGCTGGGGGGTTCACCCCTCCACTTT. Its translation is CASSLELGGSPLHF.

This clonotype was counted between two and nine times. The rearrangement links TRBV20-1 to TRBJ2-5; 12 bases match TRBD2. The better agreement between TRBJ2-1 and the DNA end casts doubt on the J call. Germline CDR1 is DFQATT and CDR2 is SNEGSKA (reference sequence). The CDR3 runs 17 residues. Written as DNA, the CDR3 is TGCAGTGCTAGAGTGGCTAGCGGGGGGGCCTGGAGTAATGAGCAGTTCTTC. This sequence encodes CSARVASGGAWSNEQFF.

This chain uses TRBV12-5 with TRBJ2-1, with D possibly TRBD2 on 5 matching bases. CDR1 is LGHNT and CDR2 is FRNRAP in the germline V gene. The V and J ends lost 2 bases and 5 bases respectively, with 13 bases between them. This CDR3 region has 15 residues. Written as DNA, the CDR3 is TGTGCTAGTGGTTTGCAGTCTGGCGGGCACAATGAGCAGTTCTTC. It encodes CASGLQSGGHNEQFF.

J is TRBJ2-5 and V is TRBV20-1; TRBD2 matches 15 bases. The CDR3 consists of 16 residues. With 4 bases clipped from V and 2 bases from J, the junction kept 5 bases outside the gene matches. Germline V gene data show CDR1 as DFQATT and CDR2 as SNEGSKA (reference sequence). In DNA form, the CDR3 reads TGCAGTGCTAAAGTCGGACTAGCGGGGGGGCAAGAGACCCAGTACTTC. Translating gives CSAKVGLAGGQETQYF.